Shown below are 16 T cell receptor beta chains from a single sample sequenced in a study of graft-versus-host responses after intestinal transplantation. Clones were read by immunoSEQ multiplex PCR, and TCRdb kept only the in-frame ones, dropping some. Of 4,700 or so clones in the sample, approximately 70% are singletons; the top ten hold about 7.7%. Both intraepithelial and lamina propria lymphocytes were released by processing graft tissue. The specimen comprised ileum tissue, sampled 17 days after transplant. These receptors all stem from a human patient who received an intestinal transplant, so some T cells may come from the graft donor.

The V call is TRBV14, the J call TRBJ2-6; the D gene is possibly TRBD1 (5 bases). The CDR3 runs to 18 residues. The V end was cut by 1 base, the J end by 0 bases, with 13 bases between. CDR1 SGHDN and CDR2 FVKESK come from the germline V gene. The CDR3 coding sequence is TGTGCCAGCAGCCAAGTCCGGCCAGGGAACTCTGGGGCCAACGTCCTGACTTTC. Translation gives CASSQVRPGNSGANVLTF.

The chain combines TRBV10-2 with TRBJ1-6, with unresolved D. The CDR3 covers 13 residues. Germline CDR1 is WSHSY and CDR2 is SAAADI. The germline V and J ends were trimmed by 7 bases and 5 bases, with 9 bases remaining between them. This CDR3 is CASKPGNNSPLHF. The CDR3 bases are TGCGCCAGCAAACCCGGGAATAATTCACCCCTCCACTTT.

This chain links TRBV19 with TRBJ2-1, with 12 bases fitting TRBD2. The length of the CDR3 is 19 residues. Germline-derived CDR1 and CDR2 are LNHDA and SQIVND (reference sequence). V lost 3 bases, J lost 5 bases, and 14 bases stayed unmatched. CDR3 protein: CASSIIPLAGGRGHNEQFF. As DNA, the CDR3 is TGTGCCAGTAGTATCATTCCACTAGCGGGGGGCCGGGGACACAATGAGCAGTTCTTC.

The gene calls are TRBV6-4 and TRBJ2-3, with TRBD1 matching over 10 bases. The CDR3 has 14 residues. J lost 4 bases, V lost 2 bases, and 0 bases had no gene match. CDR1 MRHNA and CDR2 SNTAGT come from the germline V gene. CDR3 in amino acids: CASSDGTGADTQYF. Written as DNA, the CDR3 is TGTGCCAGCAGTGACGGGACAGGGGCAGATACGCAGTATTTT.

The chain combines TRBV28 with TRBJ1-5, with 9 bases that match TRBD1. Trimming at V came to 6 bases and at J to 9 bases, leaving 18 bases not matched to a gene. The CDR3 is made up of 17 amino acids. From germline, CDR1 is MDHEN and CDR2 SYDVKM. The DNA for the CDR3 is TGTGCCAGCAGCCCCGGGACAGGGTTTCCTGAAGGGAGGCCCCAGCATTTT. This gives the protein CASSPGTGFPEGRPQHF.

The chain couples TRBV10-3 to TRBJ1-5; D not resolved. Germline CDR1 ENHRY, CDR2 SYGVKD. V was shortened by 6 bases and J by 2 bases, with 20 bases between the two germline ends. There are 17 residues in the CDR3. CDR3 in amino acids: CAISPKLARFGNQPQHF. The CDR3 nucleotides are TGTGCCATCAGCCCTAAACTGGCGAGGTTCGGCAATCAGCCCCAGCATTTT.

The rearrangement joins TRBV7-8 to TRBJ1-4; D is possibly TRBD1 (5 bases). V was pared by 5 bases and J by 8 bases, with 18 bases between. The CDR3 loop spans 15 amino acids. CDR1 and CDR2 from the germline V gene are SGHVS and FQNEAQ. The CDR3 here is CASSEGRTGGEKLFF. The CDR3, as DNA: TGTGCCAGCAGCGAAGGACGTACCGGGGGGGAAAAACTGTTTTTT.

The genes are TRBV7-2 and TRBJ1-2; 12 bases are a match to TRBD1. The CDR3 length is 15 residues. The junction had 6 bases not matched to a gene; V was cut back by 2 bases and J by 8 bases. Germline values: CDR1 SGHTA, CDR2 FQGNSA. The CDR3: CASSLQGQGADGYTF. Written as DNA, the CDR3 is TGTGCCAGCAGCTTACAGGGACAGGGGGCAGACGGCTACACCTTC.

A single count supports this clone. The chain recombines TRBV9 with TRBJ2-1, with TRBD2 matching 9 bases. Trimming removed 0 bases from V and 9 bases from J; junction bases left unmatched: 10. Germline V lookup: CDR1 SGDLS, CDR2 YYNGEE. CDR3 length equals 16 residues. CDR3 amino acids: CASSVGGGGANSEQFF. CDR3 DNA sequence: TGTGCCAGCAGCGTAGGTGGCGGGGGGGCAAATTCTGAGCAGTTCTTC.

This CDR3 reads CASRVGGASTEAFF. In DNA form, the CDR3 reads TGTGCCAGCAGGGTAGGGGGGGCGAGCACTGAAGCTTTCTTT. J is TRBJ1-1 and V is TRBV28, with D possibly TRBD1 on 6 matching bases. V shed 6 bases and J shed 4 bases, with 15 bases lying between them. Looked up from germline, CDR1 is MDHEN and CDR2 is SYDVKM. The length of the CDR3 is 14 residues.

This CDR3 is CASSITTKAGIYF. In nucleotides, the CDR3 is TGTGCCAGCAGTATTACTACCAAAGCGGGCATATATTTT. The genes are TRBV11-2 and TRBJ1-3; D is ambiguous. Germline V gene sequence: CDR1 SGHAT, CDR2 FQNNGV. Trimming left V 6 bases short and J 12 bases short, with 18 bases between. The CDR3 is 13 residues long. The variable domain in full, with the rest retrieved from reference TRBV11-2 and TRBJ1-3, is EAGVAQSPRYKIIEKRQSVAFWCNPISGHATLYWYQQILGQGPKLLIQFQNNGVVDDSQLPKDRFSAERLKGVDSTLKIQPAKLEDSAVYLCASSITTKAGIYFGEGSWLTVV.

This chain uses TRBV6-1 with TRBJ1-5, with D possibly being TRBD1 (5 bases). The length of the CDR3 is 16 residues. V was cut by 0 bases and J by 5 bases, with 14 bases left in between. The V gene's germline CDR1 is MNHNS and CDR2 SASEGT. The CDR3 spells CASSEALGRAYQPQHF. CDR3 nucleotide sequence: TGTGCCAGCAGTGAAGCGCTAGGCAGGGCGTATCAGCCCCAGCATTTT.

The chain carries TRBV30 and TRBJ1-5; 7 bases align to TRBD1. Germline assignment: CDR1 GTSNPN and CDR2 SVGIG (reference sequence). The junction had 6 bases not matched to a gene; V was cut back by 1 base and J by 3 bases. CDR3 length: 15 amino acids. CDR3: CAWSGQGVANQPQHF. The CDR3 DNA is TGTGCCTGGAGTGGACAGGGTGTTGCCAATCAGCCCCAGCATTTT.

The CDR3 bases are TGTGCCAGCAGTGGGTGGGGACAGGGCCACGAGCAGTACGTC. Its protein is CASSGWGQGHEQYV. V usage is TRBV2 and J usage is TRBJ2-7, with TRBD1 matching over 9 bases. The CDR3 totals 14 residues. The germline V gene has CDR1 SNHLY and CDR2 FYNNEI. V was clipped by 4 bases and J by 5 bases; unmatched bases: 6.

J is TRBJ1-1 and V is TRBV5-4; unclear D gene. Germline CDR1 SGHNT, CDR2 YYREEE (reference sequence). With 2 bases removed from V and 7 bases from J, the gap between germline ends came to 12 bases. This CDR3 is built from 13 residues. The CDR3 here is CASSLKPNYEAFF. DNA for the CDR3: TGTGCCAGCAGCTTAAAACCGAACTATGAAGCTTTCTTT.

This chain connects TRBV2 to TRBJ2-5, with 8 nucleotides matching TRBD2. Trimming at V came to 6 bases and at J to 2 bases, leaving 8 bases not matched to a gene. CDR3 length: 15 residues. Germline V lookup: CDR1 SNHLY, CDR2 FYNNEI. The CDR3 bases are TGTGCCAGCAGCGAAACCGGGGGGGATCAAGAGACCCAGTACTTC. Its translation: CASSETGGDQETQYF.